What follows is one T cell receptor (beta chain) and its context. This clonotype was recorded many times. What this receptor recognizes is not known. Nothing much larger sits one base from this clone, and base qualities are not available. Ophthalmopathy patients had moderately to severely active disease, with a Clinical Activity Score of 3 or more, a NOSPECS grade of 4 or more, and a disease duration of less than 3 months. Patients with uncontrolled infections, other autoimmune diseases, pregnancy or lactation were excluded. Clinical symptoms, serum thyroxine and TRAb, thyroid ultrasound, and orbital computed tomography formed the basis for the diagnoses. PBMCs were separated from 8 to 10 ml of fresh peripheral blood using Ficoll-Paque density gradient centrifugation. Total RNA was extracted with Trizol reagent, and quality was checked on an Agilent 2100 Bioanalyzer. This entry is derived from a study of T cells in Graves' hyperthyroidism and ophthalmopathy (dated by TCRdb to the late 2010s). The study in broad terms: Peripheral blood samples were taken at the time of initial diagnosis, prior to any treatment. A discovery cohort of about a hundred patients, approximately 45 with Graves' ophthalmopathy and about 58 with stable Graves' hyperthyroidism, was used to find distinguishing TCR V-J signatures. An independent validation cohort of under 20 hyperthyroidism patients and more than 15 patients who later progressed to ophthalmopathy tested prospective prediction of ophthalmopathy. The roughly 91 discovery patients were randomly split 7:3 into training and test sets. The study also compared thyroid tissue and blood T-cell repertoires from 6 or 7 Graves' hyperthyroidism patients. After sampling, hyperthyroidism patients received methimazole starting at 30 mg daily, and ophthalmopathy patients received high-dose intravenous methylprednisolone. TCR Vbeta CDR3 sequencing of approximately 140 peripheral blood samples (43 ophthalmopathy, around 80 hyperthyroidism and some 17 progressor patients) is reported in the paper.

The TCR beta CDR3 regions were amplified from the RNA transcripts. The first round of RT-PCR for the TCR CDR3 was performed with the HTBI primer set and the Qiagen OneStep RT-PCR kit. Libraries were constructed in a second round of multiplex PCR, after which size selection and purification were performed. Libraries were sequenced paired-end with 100 bp reads on an Illumina HiSeq2000. The authors' pipeline ran thus. SOAPnuke was used to process the raw data, removing reads that contained adapters or uncalled bases, had a mean Phred below 15, or lacked an exact match to the constant primer or identifier. High-quality paired reads were merged with COPE v1.2.5, and unique nucleotide sequences were defined as clonotypes. MiTCR v1.1 was used to align clonotypes to the IMGT TRBV, TRBD and TRBJ reference segments. The analysis was restricted to V-J combinations with a frequency above 0.0001, which together covered 99.2% of the repertoires. A TCS score was defined as the ratio of F50 (clonal expansion) to E x V (chaos), with BLOSUM62-based TCRdist applied between CDR3 peptides within each V-J. Welch's t-statistics and random forest reduced around 550 V-J features to fewer than 15, which were used in a naive Bayes classifier (R e1071). Clones were called with MiXCR by TCRdb after fastp trimmed the public reads at Q25, and only in-frame beta chains were retained. Identical CDR3 protein sequences are pooled into one entry, listed with their most common genes and DNA. The V and J calls here are based on TCRdb, not the publication. In this sample the table shows 360,000 or so distinct CDR3 sequences, 15% to 20% of which occur a single time. The ten largest clones represent around 15% of the sample.

Broad study findings and their caveats: Most expanded thyroid clonotypes (frequency above 0.001) were also found in blood, which suggests that blood repertoires may mirror thyroid immune responses. In cross-validation, a model built on a 13 V-J signature told ophthalmopathy apart from stable hyperthyroidism with under 90% sensitivity and approximately 81% specificity, and in testing the same model reached 80%/75%. No statistical method was used to set the sample size in advance, and investigators knew the group allocation. In validation, progression to ophthalmopathy was predicted by the model with roughly 71% sensitivity and 72.22% specificity, a median of about 6 months before onset.

V trim: 6 bases; J trim: 3 bases; unmatched bases: 10. The CDR3, from cysteine to phenylalanine, totals 17 residues. Of all the DNA, just the CDR3 is kept, 51 bases in frame from base 1. From the germline V gene, CDR1 is MRHNA and CDR2 is SNTAGT. This clonotype originated in a woman aged 40 to 50 with Graves' ophthalmopathy. Sequenced input: blood. The rearrangement joined TRBV6-4 to TRBJ2-2; TRBD2 lines up with 10 middle nucleotides. CDR3 protein: CASSHPSLAGDTGELFF. The nucleotides read TGTGCCAGCAGCCACCCGAGTCTAGCGGGAGACACCGGGGAGCTGTTTTTT.